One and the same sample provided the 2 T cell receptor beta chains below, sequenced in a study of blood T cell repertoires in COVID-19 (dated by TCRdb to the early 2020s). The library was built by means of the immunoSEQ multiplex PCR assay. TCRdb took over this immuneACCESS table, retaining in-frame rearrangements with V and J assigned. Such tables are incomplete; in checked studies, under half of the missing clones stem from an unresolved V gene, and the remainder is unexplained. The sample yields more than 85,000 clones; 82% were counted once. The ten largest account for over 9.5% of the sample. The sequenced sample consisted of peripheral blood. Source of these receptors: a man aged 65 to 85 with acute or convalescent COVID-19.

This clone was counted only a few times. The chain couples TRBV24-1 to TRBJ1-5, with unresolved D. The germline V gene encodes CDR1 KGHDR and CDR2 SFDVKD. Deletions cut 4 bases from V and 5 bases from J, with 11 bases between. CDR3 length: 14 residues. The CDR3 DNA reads TGTGCCACCAGTGACATACACAGAGATCAGCCCCAGCATTTT. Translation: CATSDIHRDQPQHF.

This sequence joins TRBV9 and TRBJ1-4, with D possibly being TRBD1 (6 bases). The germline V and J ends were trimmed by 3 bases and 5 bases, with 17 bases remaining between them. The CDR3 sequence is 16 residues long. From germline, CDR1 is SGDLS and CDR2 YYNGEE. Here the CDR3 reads CASSATQGGANEKLFF. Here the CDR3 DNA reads TGTGCCAGCAGCGCTACACAGGGTGGTGCGAATGAAAAACTGTTTTTT.